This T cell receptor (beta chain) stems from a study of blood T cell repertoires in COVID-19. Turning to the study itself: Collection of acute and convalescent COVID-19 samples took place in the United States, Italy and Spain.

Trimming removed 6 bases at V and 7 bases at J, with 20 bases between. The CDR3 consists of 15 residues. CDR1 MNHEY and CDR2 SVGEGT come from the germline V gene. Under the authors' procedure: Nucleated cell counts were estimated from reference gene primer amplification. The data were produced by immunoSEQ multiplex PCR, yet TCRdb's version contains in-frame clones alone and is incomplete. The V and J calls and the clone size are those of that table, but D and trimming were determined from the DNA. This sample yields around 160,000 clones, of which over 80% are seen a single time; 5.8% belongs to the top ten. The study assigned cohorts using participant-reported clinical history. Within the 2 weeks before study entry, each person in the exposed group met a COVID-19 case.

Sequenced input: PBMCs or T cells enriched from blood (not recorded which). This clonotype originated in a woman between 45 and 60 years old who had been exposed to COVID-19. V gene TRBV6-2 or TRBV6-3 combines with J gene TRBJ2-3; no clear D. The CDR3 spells CASSPSSQVFNTQYF. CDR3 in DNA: TGTGCCAGCAGCCCCTCGTCCCAGGTTTTCAATACGCAGTATTTT.